This passage covers 14 T cell receptor beta chains from one sample sequenced in a study of T cell clonality in common variable immunodeficiency. Notes on the study in general: Fewer deletions and N-nucleotide insertions were reportedly seen in common variable immunodeficiency TCR beta sequences.

Here immunoSEQ multiplex PCR was the method, and the copy in TCRdb shows in-frame clones only, minus some. The table records roughly 3,000 clones without singletons, the ten largest covering 20% to 25%. These receptors' antigens are unknown. The specimen was peripheral blood mononuclear cells. Receptors originate from a human donor with common variable immunodeficiency.

Worth noting for this clone: The sequence runs out 3 residues before the end of the CDR3; the remainder is reconstructed from the germline J gene. The chain uses TRBV2 and TRBJ2-5; TRBD1 matches at 10 bases. The CDR3 is 17 residues long. Germline V CDR1 and CDR2: SNHLY, FYNNEI. V gave up 7 bases and J gave up 7 bases; unmatched junction bases: 18. The CDR3 loop is CASKDPRDRGYPGTQYF. CDR3 DNA, as far as it was read: TGTGCCAGCAAGGACCCCCGGGACAGGGGATATCCAGGGACC.

A word on this clone: The observed sequence ends 3 residues before the CDR3 terminus, with the missing tail filled in from the germline J gene. This chain connects TRBV30 to TRBJ1-2; unclear D gene. Germline assignment: CDR1 GTSNPN and CDR2 SVGIG (reference sequence). Trimming removed 5 bases at V and 0 bases at J, with 10 bases between. The CDR3 loop spans 13 amino acids. The CDR3: CAWRSFSNYGYTF. CDR3 bases read: TGTGCCTGGCGTTCCTTCTCTAACTATGGC.

This clone was observed a handful of times. The CDR3 end is not reached by the read, which stops 3 residues before it; the germline J gene fills it in. This rearrangement joins TRBV7-9 to TRBJ1-2; 7 bases are shared with TRBD1. Looked up from germline, CDR1 is SEHNR and CDR2 is FQNEAQ (reference sequence). There are 15 residues in the CDR3. J was trimmed by 6 bases and V by 2 bases; bases with no gene match: 9. The sequenced part of the CDR3 DNA is TGTGCCAGCAGCTTATCAGGTTCAGGGGGACATGGC. Its protein is CASSLSGSGGHG. The whole CDR3 sequence reads CASSLSGSGGHGYTF.

Concerning this clone itself: The CDR3 goes on 3 residues after the read ends, and that part is filled in from the germline J gene. The chain recombines TRBV7-2 with TRBJ1-1; TRBD1 might be the D (5 bases). This CDR3 contains 12 residues. Germline lookup yields CDR1 SGHTA and CDR2 FQGNSA. The V gene lost 3 bases and the J gene lost 5 bases, with 7 bases spanning the gap. This chain's CDR3 is CASSFSGTEAFF. Incomplete CDR3 DNA: TGTGCCAGCAGCTTTTCAGGGACTGAA.

This clone has a count of ten or more. The read falls 3 residues short of the CDR3 end, and the missing part is taken from the germline J gene. This chain connects TRBV12-3 or TRBV12-4 to TRBJ1-6, with a possible D match to TRBD1 (6 bases). The CDR3 is 15 residues long. V shed 5 bases and J shed 8 bases, with 16 bases lying between them. The covered CDR3 bases are TGTGCCAGCAGTCGTTCCGTAACAGGGTATTCACCC. Protein product: CASSRSVTGYSP. The full CDR3 protein reads CASSRSVTGYSPLHF.

The table lists this clone with a few counts. The read is 3 residues too short to cover the CDR3 end, so that end is filled in from the germline J gene. This chain uses TRBV19 with TRBJ1-2; no clear D gene. There are 12 residues in the CDR3. CDR1 LNHDA and CDR2 SQIVND come from the germline V gene (reference sequence). The sequenced CDR3 bases are TGTGCCAGTAGTCCGGGGAGGAAAGGC. Its translation: CASSPGRKG. The whole CDR3 is CASSPGRKGYTF.

Points on this clone: The sequence runs out 3 residues before the end of the CDR3; the remainder is reconstructed from the germline J gene. The chain joins TRBV18 to TRBJ1-5; D gene uncertain. Between the trimmed V and J ends, which lost 3 bases and 5 bases, there was a span of 11 bases. This CDR3 contains 14 residues. From germline, CDR1 is KGHSH and CDR2 LQKENI. Incomplete CDR3 DNA: TGTGCCAGCTCACCCGGAGGGCCTGATCAGCCC. Protein sequence: CASSPGGPDQP. The whole CDR3 sequence reads CASSPGGPDQPQHF.

Ten or more counts support this clone. The sequence runs out 3 residues before the end of the CDR3; the remainder is reconstructed from the germline J gene. The chain employs TRBV4-2 and TRBJ2-1, with 12 bases fitting TRBD2. Germline loops: CDR1 LGHNA, CDR2 YNFKEQ. The V gene end was trimmed by 4 bases and the J gene end by 1 base; junction bases not matched to a gene: 14. The CDR3 extends over 20 amino acids. CDR3 bases read: TGTGCCAGCAGCCCTTTTTCAGCTAGCGGGGGGGCGGGGTCCTACAATGAG. It yields the protein CASSPFSASGGAGSYNE. The full CDR3 sequence reads CASSPFSASGGAGSYNEQFF.

By frequency in the sample, this clone is large. CDR3 DNA (partial): TGCGCCAGCTCGCTGACCTTACAGGGAAGGACTGAA. It is translated as CASSLTLQGRTE. The whole CDR3 protein reads CASSLTLQGRTEAFF. The chain recombines TRBV23-1 with TRBJ1-1; weak D call: TRBD1 (6 bases). From the germline J gene comes the end of the CDR3, since the read stops 3 residues before it. TRBV23-1 is placed among ORFs of uncertain function. Trimming shortened V by 8 bases and J by 5 bases, and 21 bases separated the two germline ends. CDR3 length: 15 amino acids.

To note about this clone: Read sequence stops 3 residues before the CDR3 end, and the germline J gene provides the missing end. This chain connects TRBV18 to TRBJ1-5, with D hard to call. The V gene lost 2 bases and the J gene lost 3 bases, with 8 bases spanning the gap. Germline V gives CDR1 KGHSH, CDR2 LQKENI. The CDR3 extends over 14 amino acids. CDR3 DNA, as far as it was read: TGTGCCAGCTCACCAAAAGGGCTCAATCAGCCC. It yields the protein CASSPKGLNQP. The whole CDR3 is CASSPKGLNQPQHF.

On this clone itself: From the germline J gene comes the end of the CDR3, since the read stops 3 residues before it. This chain uses TRBV18 with TRBJ2-1; 11 nucleotides align to TRBD1. CDR3 length: 15 amino acids. The ends lost 4 bases at V and 9 bases at J; junction bases unmatched: 8. Germline CDR1 KGHSH, CDR2 LQKENI. Incomplete CDR3 DNA: TGTGCCAGCTCACGACGGGACAGGGGGTGGGGTGAG. This encodes CASSRRDRGWGE. The whole CDR3 sequence is CASSRRDRGWGEQFF.

In its sample, this clone was seen a few times. The CDR3 goes on 3 residues after the read ends, and that part is filled in from the germline J gene. The V and J genes are TRBV30 and TRBJ1-2; D gene unclear. Trimming cost V 1 base and J 7 bases, with 7 bases left between them. Germline V gives CDR1 GTSNPN, CDR2 SVGIG (reference sequence). The CDR3 sequence is 11 residues long. The CDR3 bases that were read are TGTGCCTGGAGTGGGGCGGGTGGC. Its protein product is CAWSGAGG. The full CDR3 is CAWSGAGGYTF. The full variable domain, rest sourced from reference TRBV30 and TRBJ1-2, is SQTIHQWPATLVQPVGSPLSLECTVEGTSNPNLYWYRQAAGRGLQLLFYSVGIGQISSEVPQNLSASRPQDRQFILSSKKLLLSDSGFYLCAWSGAGGYTFGSGTRLTVV.

This clone was detected a few times. The sequence runs out 3 residues before the end of the CDR3; the remainder is reconstructed from the germline J gene. The chain is built from TRBV7-6 and TRBJ1-3; D unresolved. The CDR3 sequence is 16 residues long. With 2 bases removed from V and 1 base from J, the gap between germline ends came to 12 bases. Per germline, CDR1 SGHVS and CDR2 FNYEAQ. The CDR3 bases that were read are TGTGCCAGCAGCTTAATGGGAGACTATTCTGGAAACACC. Its translation: CASSLMGDYSGNT. Given in full, the CDR3 is CASSLMGDYSGNTIYF.

This clone was found a few times. The CDR3 end lies 3 residues beyond the end of the read and is filled in from the germline J gene. The chain employs TRBV7-9 and TRBJ2-1, with 8 nucleotides matching TRBD2. Trimming took 3 bases from V and 1 from J; bases not matched to a gene: 2. The length of the CDR3 is 15 residues. Germline values: CDR1 SEHNR, CDR2 FQNEAQ (reference sequence). CDR3: CASSFLAGSYNEQFF. The part of the CDR3 DNA that was read is TGTGCCAGCAGCTTCCTAGCGGGTTCCTACAATGAG.